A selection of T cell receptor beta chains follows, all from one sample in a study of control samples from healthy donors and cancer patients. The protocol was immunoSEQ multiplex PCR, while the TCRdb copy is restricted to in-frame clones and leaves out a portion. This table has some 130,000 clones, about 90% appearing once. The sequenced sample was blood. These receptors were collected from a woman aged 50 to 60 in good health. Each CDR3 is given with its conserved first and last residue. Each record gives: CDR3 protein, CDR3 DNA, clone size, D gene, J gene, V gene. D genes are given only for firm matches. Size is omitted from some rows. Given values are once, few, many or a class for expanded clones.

cdr3_aa: CASSALAGARSTDTQYF
cdr3_nt: TGTGCCAGCAGTGCACTAGCGGGGGCCCGAAGCACAGATACGCAGTATTTT
clone_size: NA
d_call: TRBD2
j_call: TRBJ2-3
v_call: TRBV2

cdr3_aa: CASSLVKGMEETQYF
cdr3_nt: TGTGCCAGCAGCTTGGTGAAAGGGATGGAAGAGACCCAGTACTTC
clone_size: NA
d_call: NA
j_call: TRBJ2-5
v_call: TRBV5-8

cdr3_aa: CAISDHRGPGTEAFF
cdr3_nt: TGTGCCATCAGTGATCACAGGGGGCCGGGCACTGAAGCTTTCTTT
clone_size: NA
d_call: TRBD1
j_call: TRBJ1-1
v_call: TRBV10-3

cdr3_aa: CASSERADLAKNIQYF
cdr3_nt: TGTGCCAGCAGTGAAAGAGCGGATCTAGCCAAAAACATTCAGTACTTC
clone_size: NA
d_call: NA
j_call: TRBJ2-4
v_call: TRBV2

cdr3_aa: CASSAYPGTGELFF
cdr3_nt: TGTGCCAGCAGCGCCTACCCGGGGACCGGGGAGCTGTTTTTT
clone_size: NA
d_call: NA
j_call: TRBJ2-2
v_call: TRBV7-2

cdr3_aa: CASSSHGLWRTGELFF
cdr3_nt: TGTGCCAGCAGCTCCCACGGGCTGTGGCGCACCGGGGAGCTGTTTTTT
clone_size: once
d_call: NA
j_call: TRBJ2-2
v_call: TRBV13

cdr3_aa: CASGTEVDTQYF
cdr3_nt: TGTGCCAGCGGGACCGAGGTAGATACGCAGTATTTT
clone_size: NA
d_call: NA
j_call: TRBJ2-3
v_call: TRBV9

cdr3_aa: CSASHFTPTAEAFF
cdr3_nt: TGCAGTGCTAGTCACTTTACCCCCACGGCTGAAGCTTTCTTT
clone_size: NA
d_call: NA
j_call: TRBJ1-1
v_call: TRBV20-1

cdr3_aa: CASSKDRGRGDGYTF
cdr3_nt: TGCGCCAGCAGCAAAGACAGGGGGCGAGGCGATGGCTACACCTTC
clone_size: NA
d_call: TRBD1
j_call: TRBJ1-2
v_call: TRBV5-1

cdr3_aa: CASSQTLGGADTQYF
cdr3_nt: TGTGCCAGCAGCCAAACCCTGGGGGGGGCAGATACGCAGTATTTT
clone_size: NA
d_call: TRBD2
j_call: TRBJ2-3
v_call: TRBV7-2

cdr3_aa: CASSPSGGASWVNEQFF
cdr3_nt: TGTGCCAGCTCACCTAGCGGGGGGGCGTCATGGGTAAATGAGCAGTTCTTC
clone_size: NA
d_call: TRBD2
j_call: TRBJ2-1
v_call: TRBV18

cdr3_aa: CASRGGQIEAFF
cdr3_nt: TGTGCCAGCAGGGGGGGTCAGATTGAAGCTTTCTTT
clone_size: NA
d_call: NA
j_call: TRBJ1-1
v_call: TRBV9

cdr3_aa: CASSPVSNTEAFF
cdr3_nt: TGTGCCAGCTCACCAGTCTCGAACACTGAAGCTTTCTTT
clone_size: NA
d_call: NA
j_call: TRBJ1-1
v_call: TRBV18

cdr3_aa: CASSVSGGGNTEAFF
cdr3_nt: TGTGCCAGCAGCGTATCGGGGGGCGGGAACACTGAAGCTTTCTTT
clone_size: NA
d_call: NA
j_call: TRBJ1-1
v_call: TRBV9

cdr3_aa: CSASRTEAFF
cdr3_nt: TGCAGTGCTAGTAGGACTGAAGCTTTCTTT
clone_size: NA
d_call: NA
j_call: TRBJ1-1
v_call: TRBV20-1

cdr3_aa: CASRLQGAAYGYTF
cdr3_nt: TGTGCCAGCCGATTACAGGGTGCAGCCTATGGCTACACCTTC
clone_size: NA
d_call: NA
j_call: TRBJ1-2
v_call: TRBV5-4

cdr3_aa: CATRGDRRNEQFF
cdr3_nt: TGTGCCACCAGGGGAGACAGGCGGAATGAGCAGTTCTTC
clone_size: NA
d_call: NA
j_call: TRBJ2-1
v_call: TRBV10-3

cdr3_aa: CASSGGLGPYEQYF
cdr3_nt: TGTGCCAGCTCCGGGGGGCTAGGACCCTACGAGCAGTACTTC
clone_size: NA
d_call: NA
j_call: TRBJ2-7
v_call: TRBV7-9

cdr3_aa: CASRDTYEQYF
cdr3_nt: TGTGCCAGTCGGGACACCTACGAGCAGTACTTC
clone_size: NA
d_call: NA
j_call: TRBJ2-7
v_call: TRBV6-5

cdr3_aa: CASSAGTAYYGYTF
cdr3_nt: TGTGCCAGTAGTGCCGGGACAGCATACTATGGCTACACCTTC
clone_size: NA
d_call: TRBD1
j_call: TRBJ1-2
v_call: TRBV19

cdr3_aa: CASTYTVSSYEQYF
cdr3_nt: TGTGCCAGCACCTATACTGTAAGCTCCTACGAGCAGTACTTC
clone_size: NA
d_call: NA
j_call: TRBJ2-7
v_call: TRBV2

cdr3_aa: CASSVVSRMGTDTQYF
cdr3_nt: TGTGCCAGCAGTGTGGTTTCGCGGATGGGCACAGATACGCAGTATTTT
clone_size: NA
d_call: NA
j_call: TRBJ2-3
v_call: TRBV2

cdr3_aa: CASWGDYGYTF
cdr3_nt: TGTGCCAGCTGGGGGGACTATGGCTACACCTTC
clone_size: once
d_call: NA
j_call: TRBJ1-2
v_call: TRBV28

cdr3_aa: CASSYSGTGVGSPLHF
cdr3_nt: TGTGCCAGCAGTTATTCCGGGACAGGGGTCGGGTCACCCCTCCACTTT
clone_size: NA
d_call: TRBD1
j_call: TRBJ1-6
v_call: TRBV6-2/TRBV6-3

cdr3_aa: CASSFGGSQETQYF
cdr3_nt: TGCGCCAGCAGTTTCGGGGGAAGCCAAGAGACCCAGTACTTC
clone_size: NA
d_call: NA
j_call: TRBJ2-5
v_call: TRBV5-1

cdr3_aa: CASRTGTTYEQYF
cdr3_nt: TGTGCCAGCAGAACCGGGACAACCTACGAGCAGTACTTC
clone_size: once
d_call: NA
j_call: TRBJ2-7
v_call: TRBV6-4

cdr3_aa: CAGLFDQNYEQYF
cdr3_nt: TGTGCCGGGTTATTCGATCAGAACTACGAGCAGTACTTC
clone_size: NA
d_call: NA
j_call: TRBJ2-7
v_call: TRBV27

cdr3_aa: CASSYSFGVTTEAFF
cdr3_nt: TGTGCCAGCAGTTACTCGTTCGGGGTGACCACTGAAGCTTTCTTT
clone_size: once
d_call: NA
j_call: TRBJ1-1
v_call: TRBV6-5

cdr3_aa: CASSVSGTTLEAFF
cdr3_nt: TGTGCCAGCAGCGTCTCCGGGACAACATTAGAAGCTTTCTTT
clone_size: NA
d_call: NA
j_call: TRBJ1-1
v_call: TRBV9

cdr3_aa: CASSPTGGYGYGYTF
cdr3_nt: TGTGCCAGCAGCCCCACAGGGGGCTATGGCTATGGCTACACCTTC
clone_size: NA
d_call: TRBD1
j_call: TRBJ1-2
v_call: TRBV6-6

cdr3_aa: CASKASGSSYEQYF
cdr3_nt: TGTGCCAGTAAAGCGAGCGGGAGCTCCTACGAGCAGTACTTC
clone_size: NA
d_call: TRBD2
j_call: TRBJ2-7
v_call: TRBV28

cdr3_aa: CASSEGGEWTEAFF
cdr3_nt: TGTGCCAGCAGTGAGGGAGGGGAGTGGACTGAAGCTTTCTTT
clone_size: NA
d_call: NA
j_call: TRBJ1-1
v_call: TRBV25-1

cdr3_aa: CASSLVGSEKLFF
cdr3_nt: TGTGCCAGCAGCTTAGTAGGGTCAGAAAAACTGTTTTTT
clone_size: NA
d_call: NA
j_call: TRBJ1-4
v_call: TRBV5-4

cdr3_aa: CASSHPGQGGANTEAFF
cdr3_nt: TGTGCCAGCAGTCATCCGGGACAGGGGGGTGCAAACACTGAAGCTTTCTTT
clone_size: NA
d_call: TRBD1
j_call: TRBJ1-1
v_call: TRBV6-4

cdr3_aa: CASSQEGQGFYSPLHF
cdr3_nt: TGCGCCAGCAGCCAAGAGGGCCAGGGGTTTTATTCACCCCTCCACTTT
clone_size: NA
d_call: NA
j_call: TRBJ1-6
v_call: TRBV4-1

cdr3_aa: CSVETASYEQYF
cdr3_nt: TGCAGCGTTGAGACGGCGTCCTACGAGCAGTACTTC
clone_size: NA
d_call: NA
j_call: TRBJ2-7
v_call: TRBV29-1

cdr3_aa: CASSLDLLSSTEQFF
cdr3_nt: TGCGCCAGCAGCTTGGATTTATTGTCCAGTACCGAGCAGTTCTTC
clone_size: NA
d_call: NA
j_call: TRBJ2-1
v_call: TRBV5-1

cdr3_aa: CASRWGEKLFF
cdr3_nt: TGTGCCAGCAGGTGGGGAGAAAAACTGTTTTTT
clone_size: once
d_call: NA
j_call: TRBJ1-4
v_call: TRBV6-5

cdr3_aa: CASPPKRPTRTPDTQYF
cdr3_nt: TGTGCCAGCCCGCCTAAGCGTCCCACCCGTACCCCAGATACGCAGTATTTT
clone_size: few
d_call: NA
j_call: TRBJ2-3
v_call: TRBV27

cdr3_aa: CASSTGTAYGYTF
cdr3_nt: TGTGCCAGCTCAACCGGGACAGCCTATGGCTACACCTTC
clone_size: NA
d_call: TRBD1
j_call: TRBJ1-2
v_call: TRBV18

cdr3_aa: CASSIWLMNEQFF
cdr3_nt: TGTGCCAGTAGTATTTGGTTAATGAATGAGCAGTTCTTC
clone_size: NA
d_call: NA
j_call: TRBJ2-1
v_call: TRBV19

cdr3_aa: CSASRTSATYEQYF
cdr3_nt: TGCAGTGCTAGTAGGACTAGCGCAACCTACGAGCAGTACTTC
clone_size: NA
d_call: TRBD2
j_call: TRBJ2-7
v_call: TRBV20-1

cdr3_aa: CASRAGTDNTEAFF
cdr3_nt: TGTGCCAGCAGGGCAGGGACGGACAACACTGAAGCTTTCTTT
clone_size: NA
d_call: NA
j_call: TRBJ1-1
v_call: TRBV6-5

cdr3_aa: CASSLAPPGTAINQPQHF
cdr3_nt: TGTGCCAGCAGCTTAGCGCCCCCCGGGACGGCGATCAATCAGCCCCAGCATTTT
clone_size: once
d_call: NA
j_call: TRBJ1-5
v_call: TRBV7-8

cdr3_aa: CASSLAGTSYEQYF
cdr3_nt: TGTGCCAGCAGCTTAGCGGGGACTTCCTACGAGCAGTACTTC
clone_size: NA
d_call: NA
j_call: TRBJ2-7
v_call: TRBV7-8

cdr3_aa: CASTLQGNTEAFF
cdr3_nt: TGTGCCAGCACCCTACAGGGGAACACTGAAGCTTTCTTT
clone_size: NA
d_call: NA
j_call: TRBJ1-1
v_call: TRBV6-5